One sample yielded the 25 T cell receptor beta chains listed below, sequenced in a study of early T cells in non-severe SARS-CoV-2 infection. TCRdb re-called the 5' RACE reads through MiXCR, storing one row per CDR3 protein. The sample consists of over 95,000 distinct CDR3 sequences, approximately 17% of them appearing once. Material: whole blood. All receptors derive from an adult who was a healthcare worker with PCR-confirmed SARS-CoV-2 infection or an uninfected control (not recorded which).

A remark on this clonotype: Sequence at one end of the junction differs from germline and may be a read error. This chain joins TRBV6-2 or TRBV6-3 and TRBJ2-1, with a weak D call TRBD2 (6 bases). The CDR3 loop spans 14 amino acids. From germline, CDR1 is MNHEY and CDR2 SVGEGT. The CDR3 here is CASSYGTGLELLIF. The CDR3 bases are TGTGCCAGCAGTTACGGGACTGGGCTCGAGTTGCTGATCTTC.

V and J are TRBV7-9 and TRBJ1-1; tentatively, D is TRBD1 (5 bases). The CDR3 has 15 amino acids. Germline V gene sequence: CDR1 SEHNR, CDR2 FQNEAQ (reference sequence). V lost 5 bases, J lost 5 bases, and 18 bases lay in between. The CDR3 DNA reads TGTGCCAGCAGCCAACACGTCATCCAGGGAACTGAAGCTTTCTTT. It yields the protein CASSQHVIQGTEAFF.

This clonotype was picked up one time. The V gene is TRBV6-5, the J gene TRBJ2-5; D possibly corresponds to TRBD1 (6 bases). CDR1 MNHEY and CDR2 SVGAGI come from the germline V gene. This CDR3 comprises 16 residues. The V gene lost 6 bases and the J gene lost 2 bases, with 19 bases spanning the gap. CDR3 sequence (DNA): TGTGCCAGCAGCCCAGGGACAAGAGGGAAGCAAGAGACCCAGTACTTC. This gives the protein CASSPGTRGKQETQYF.

This clonotype was recorded only once. The J gene is TRBJ1-2, the V gene TRBV27; 7 bases are a match to TRBD1. This CDR3 is built from 15 residues. Germline CDR1 is MNHEY and CDR2 is SMNVEV (reference sequence). The V and J ends lost 5 bases and 3 bases, in that order; junction bases with no gene match: 9. In DNA form, the CDR3 reads TGTGCCAGCAGTGCCTCGACCACAGGGGACTATGGCTACACCTTC. This encodes CASSASTTGDYGYTF.

This clonotype has only a few counts. V gene TRBV5-1 combines with J gene TRBJ2-2; D may be TRBD1 or TRBD2 (5 bases each). There are 12 residues in the CDR3. Trimming left V 2 bases short and J 10 bases short, with 9 bases between. Germline CDR1 reads SGHRS; CDR2 reads YFSETQ. The CDR3 nucleotides read TGCGCCAGCAGCTTACAGGAGGAGGAGCTGTTTTTT. Translated, it gives CASSLQEEELFF.

This chain connects TRBV18 to TRBJ1-4, with D uncertain. Germline lookup yields CDR1 KGHSH and CDR2 LQKENI. V lost 3 bases to trimming and J lost 2 bases, with 1 base between them. The CDR3 covers 12 residues. The CDR3, as DNA: TGTGCCAGCTCACCGACTAATGAAAAACTGTTTTTT. It codes for CASSPTNEKLFF.

The chain carries TRBV28 and TRBJ2-7; 10 bases fit TRBD1. Germline assignment: CDR1 MDHEN and CDR2 SYDVKM. Trimming cost V 5 bases and J 1 base; bases outside gene matches: 5. CDR3 length: 15 residues. CDR3 in amino acids: CASSPPGQGSYEQYF. The CDR3 DNA follows: TGTGCCAGCAGTCCGCCGGGACAGGGGTCCTACGAGCAGTACTTC. The full variable domain, completed using reference TRBV28 and TRBJ2-7, is DVKVTQSSRYLVKRTGEKVFLECVQDMDHENMFWYRQDPGLGLRLIYFSYDVKMKEKGDIPEGYSVSREKKERFSLILESASTNQTSMYLCASSPPGQGSYEQYFGPGTRLTVT.

The J gene is TRBJ2-7, the V gene TRBV14; possibly TRBD2 for D (5 bases). The CDR3 consists of 14 residues. Germline values: CDR1 SGHDN, CDR2 FVKESK. Trimming cost V 3 bases and J 5 bases, with 14 bases left between them. Written as DNA, the CDR3 is TGTGCCAGCAGCCACCTCAGAGGGCTCAACGAGCAGTACTTC. Protein: CASSHLRGLNEQYF.

V and J are TRBV28 and TRBJ2-5; tentative D call: TRBD2 (5 bases). Looked up from germline, CDR1 is MDHEN and CDR2 is SYDVKM. This CDR3 is built from 13 residues. V lost 2 bases and J 3 bases, leaving 7 bases between the germline ends. The CDR3 nucleotides read TGTGCCAGCAGTTTACCCGGGGAAGAGACCCAGTACTTC. The encoded protein is CASSLPGEETQYF. Based on the CDR3 plus reference TRBV28 and TRBJ2-5, the full variable domain is DVKVTQSSRYLVKRTGEKVFLECVQDMDHENMFWYRQDPGLGLRLIYFSYDVKMKEKGDIPEGYSVSREKKERFSLILESASTNQTSMYLCASSLPGEETQYFGPGTRLLVL.

In this sample, this clonotype turned up a few times. Written as DNA, the CDR3 is TGTGCCAGCAGCTTAGGTACAGGGAACTATGGCTACACCTTC. This gives the protein CASSLGTGNYGYTF. This chain connects TRBV7-2 to TRBJ1-2; a possible D gene is TRBD1 (6 bases). The length of the CDR3 is 14 residues. Germline values: CDR1 SGHTA, CDR2 FQGNSA. Trimming pared 1 base from V and 2 bases from J, leaving 8 bases between.

The chain couples TRBV29-1 to TRBJ2-2, with 9 nucleotides matching TRBD1. The CDR3 consists of 16 residues. Germline values: CDR1 SQVTM, CDR2 ANQGSEA. J lost 9 bases, V lost 5 bases, and 16 bases had no gene match. CDR3 nucleotide sequence: TGCAGCGTTTCAACAGGGGGCGAGAGTAAGGCCCGGGAGCTGTTTTTT. Translating it yields CSVSTGGESKARELFF.

The genes are TRBV6-2 or TRBV6-3 and TRBJ2-7; 11 positions agree with TRBD2. The CDR3 loop spans 15 amino acids. Germline V CDR1 and CDR2: MNHEY, SVGEGT. J lost 1 base, V lost 7 bases, and 6 bases had no gene match. CDR3 sequence: CASKRTSGFSYEQYF. CDR3 bases: TGTGCCAGCAAAAGGACTAGCGGGTTTTCCTACGAGCAGTACTTC.

This clonotype came up a few times. The V gene is TRBV27, the J gene TRBJ2-1, with D perhaps matching TRBD1 or TRBD2 (5 bases each). Germline V gene lookup returns CDR1 MNHEY and CDR2 SMNVEV (reference sequence). This CDR3 spans 14 amino acids. V lost 7 bases and J lost 3, with 13 bases in between. This CDR3 reads CASIRSGGYNEQFF. In DNA form, the CDR3 reads TGTGCCAGCATCAGGAGTGGGGGCTACAATGAGCAGTTCTTC.

This clonotype was detected a few times. The chain couples TRBV19 to TRBJ2-1, with 14 bases aligning to TRBD2. The CDR3 sequence is 15 residues long. The V and J ends lost 4 bases and 5 bases, in that order; junction bases with no gene match: 1. Germline V CDR1 and CDR2: LNHDA, SQIVND (reference sequence). CDR3 DNA sequence: TGTGCCAGTAGTAGGGGACTAGCGGGAGACAATGAGCAGTTCTTC. Translated, it gives CASSRGLAGDNEQFF.

J is TRBJ2-1 and V is TRBV29-1; TRBD2 matches 9 bases. J lost 5 bases, V lost 4 bases, and 12 bases had no gene match. Germline V lookup: CDR1 SQVTM, CDR2 ANQGSEA. The CDR3 runs 16 residues. CDR3 protein: CSVVEGRTSANNEQFF. CDR3 in DNA: TGCAGCGTTGTGGAGGGGAGGACTAGCGCTAACAATGAGCAGTTCTTC.

This clonotype has just a few counts. J is TRBJ1-1 and V is TRBV28; unclear D gene. Looked up from germline, CDR1 is MDHEN and CDR2 is SYDVKM. Deletions cut 1 base from V and 1 base from J, with 13 bases between. The CDR3 runs 16 residues. The CDR3 is CASSLYPREGNTEAFF. The DNA for the CDR3 is TGTGCCAGCAGTTTATATCCACGGGAGGGGAACACTGAAGCTTTCTTT.

The chain links TRBV24-1 to TRBJ1-1; D call uncertain. The germline V gene encodes CDR1 KGHDR and CDR2 SFDVKD. Trimming left V 12 bases short and J 2 bases short, with 12 bases between. The CDR3 extends over 12 amino acids. CDR3 residues: CASPGPNTEAFF. CDR3 coding DNA: TGTGCCTCCCCAGGCCCTAACACTGAAGCTTTCTTT.

The rearrangement links TRBV29-1 to TRBJ2-7; the match to TRBD2 covers 7 bases. From germline, CDR1 is SQVTM and CDR2 ANQGSEA. Trimming cost V 5 bases and J 0 bases; bases outside gene matches: 4. The CDR3 has 13 amino acids. CDR3 sequence (DNA): TGCAGCGTTTTCGGCGGGAGCTCCTACGAGCAGTACTTC. This gives the protein CSVFGGSSYEQYF.

The rearrangement joins TRBV28 to TRBJ1-5; D unclear. V gave up 5 bases and J gave up 3 bases, with 11 bases separating them. CDR1 and CDR2 from the germline V gene are MDHEN and SYDVKM. The CDR3 extends over 14 amino acids. Here the CDR3 reads CASSIGRNNQPQHF. The CDR3 coding sequence is TGTGCCAGCAGTATAGGACGGAACAATCAGCCCCAGCATTTT. Combining the CDR3 with reference TRBV28 and TRBJ1-5 gives the whole variable domain DVKVTQSSRYLVKRTGEKVFLECVQDMDHENMFWYRQDPGLGLRLIYFSYDVKMKEKGDIPEGYSVSREKKERFSLILESASTNQTSMYLCASSIGRNNQPQHFGDGTRLSIL.

V is TRBV7-9 and J is TRBJ2-1; D is unclear. The CDR3 sequence is 14 residues long. CDR1 SEHNR and CDR2 FQNEAQ come from the germline V gene (reference sequence). V was cut by 5 bases and J by 0 bases, with 8 bases left in between. For the CDR3, the DNA is TGTGCCAGCAGCGCTGAATACTCCTACAATGAGCAGTTCTTC. This translates into CASSAEYSYNEQFF. Complete variable domain (other parts from reference TRBV7-9 and TRBJ2-1): DTGVSQNPRHKITKRGQNVTFRCDPISEHNRLYWYRQTLGQGPEFLTYFQNEAQLEKSRLLSDRFSAERPKGSFSTLEIQRTEQGDSAMYLCASSAEYSYNEQFFGPGTRLTVL.

Many counts were recorded for this clonotype. This rearrangement joins TRBV12-2 to TRBJ2-7; TRBD1 reflects the table's D call only, with no check against the DNA. TRBV12-2 is shown as a pseudogene. CDR3 length: 18 residues. The CDR3: CASRLDLKGDGHSYEQYF. CDR3 DNA sequence: TGTGCAAGTCGCTTAGACCTGAAAGGGGACGGACACTCCTACGAGCAGTACTTC.

Here the CDR3 reads CASSPSPIAGASQYEQYF. The DNA of the CDR3 is TGTGCCAGCAGCCCTTCCCCTATTGCAGGGGCCAGCCAGTACGAGCAGTACTTC. The genes are TRBV7-9 and TRBJ2-7; possible D gene TRBD1, 6 bases. The length of the CDR3 is 18 residues. Trimming removed 5 bases at V and 4 bases at J, with 27 bases between. From germline, CDR1 is SEHNR and CDR2 FQNEAQ (reference sequence).

There are a few counts of this clonotype. The genes are TRBV4-3 and TRBJ2-3, with 10 bases aligning to TRBD2. The V and J ends lost 0 bases and 9 bases, in that order; junction bases with no gene match: 9. The CDR3 has 16 amino acids. Germline V CDR1 and CDR2: LGHNA, YSLEER. In DNA form, the CDR3 reads TGCGCCAGCAGCCAAGAGTTTAGCGGGAGGAGTTGGACGCAGTATTTT. Its protein is CASSQEFSGRSWTQYF.

V gene TRBV2 combines with J gene TRBJ1-6, with D perhaps matching TRBD1 (5 bases). The germline V and J ends were trimmed by 4 bases and 8 bases, with 15 bases remaining between them. CDR3 size: 15 residues. In germline, CDR1 is SNHLY, CDR2 FYNNEI. CDR3 sequence: CASSGPGTGYSPLHF. The CDR3 DNA follows: TGTGCCAGCAGTGGACCCGGGACGGGCTATTCACCCCTCCACTTT. The whole variable domain, filled in from reference TRBV2 and TRBJ1-6, reads EPEVTQTPSHQVTQMGQEVILRCVPISNHLYFYWYRQILGQKVEFLVSFYNNEISEKSEIFDDQFSVERPDGSNFTLKIRSTKLEDSAMYFCASSGPGTGYSPLHFGNGTRLTVT.

Note on this clonotype: The CDR3 does not end in the conserved phenylalanine or tryptophan, so this is likely a read error. This chain uses TRBV6-1 with TRBJ2-7; D uncertain. Trimming took off 2 bases at V and 2 bases at J, with 10 bases between the two ends. The germline V gene encodes CDR1 MNHNS and CDR2 SASEGT. The CDR3 contains 14 residues. This chain's CDR3 is CASSETHNTYEQYL. Written as DNA, the CDR3 is TGTGCCAGCAGTGAAACTCACAACACCTACGAGCAGTACTTG.